A single sample gave rise to the 31 T cell receptor beta chains below, sequenced in a study of T cell clonotyping in hematopoietic cell transplantation. Clones were sequenced by immunoSEQ multiplex PCR, and TCRdb holds only the in-frame ones, with some missing. The sample includes more than 10,000 clones, about 86% of them seen just once. Here the sequenced sample was PBMCs, taken 100 days after allogeneic stem cell transplant. These receptors all stem from a female patient between 40 and 55 years old who had an allogeneic stem cell transplant from a related donor, so T cells may come from the graft donor. Some clones in this sample may be carry-over from other donors' samples.

By sample share, this clone is medium-sized. The genes are TRBV29-1 and TRBJ1-4, with 7 bases identical to TRBD1. The V and J ends lost 3 bases and 8 bases, in that order; junction bases with no gene match: 6. Germline loops: CDR1 SQVTM, CDR2 ANQGSEA. This CDR3 comprises 13 residues. The DNA of the CDR3 is TGCAGCGTTGAGGGACAGTTCGAAGAAAAACTGTTTTTT. As protein: CSVEGQFEEKLFF.

This sequence joins TRBV9 and TRBJ1-2; possible D gene TRBD1, 6 bases. There are 15 residues in the CDR3. Trimming pared 4 bases from V and 2 bases from J, leaving 15 bases between. CDR1 is SGDLS, CDR2 YYNGEE, per germline. DNA for the CDR3: TGTGCCAGCAGCTCTAGCGGACAGTCCAACTATGGCTACACCTTC. Translation: CASSSSGQSNYGYTF.

The V and J genes are TRBV30 and TRBJ1-6, with unresolved D. Trimming pared 1 base from V and 5 bases from J, leaving 15 bases between. Germline V gene data show CDR1 as GTSNPN and CDR2 as SVGIG (reference sequence). CDR3 length: 16 amino acids. CDR3 bases: TGTGCCTGGAGTGCTTACCCGCGGGGTAATAATTCACCCCTCCACTTT. Its protein product is CAWSAYPRGNNSPLHF.

This clone appeared a single time. The V call is TRBV15, the J call TRBJ1-2; D gene unclear. The CDR3 is 17 residues long. Trimming shortened V by 1 base and J by 0 bases, and 15 bases separated the two germline ends. In germline, CDR1 is LNHNV, CDR2 YYDKDF (reference sequence). CDR3 nucleotide sequence: TGTGCCACCAGCAGAGGGTCCGGGCCAGGAGCTAACTATGGCTACACCTTC. Translated, it gives CATSRGSGPGANYGYTF.

The chain has TRBV30 and TRBJ1-4; 12 positions match TRBD1. J was trimmed by 1 base and V by 8 bases; bases with no gene match: 8. Germline CDR1 and CDR2: GTSNPN and SVGIG (reference sequence). The CDR3 is made up of 16 amino acids. CDR3 bases: TGTGCCGGCGGGACAGGGGGCGCGGGAACTAATGAAAAACTGTTTTTT. This translates into CAGGTGGAGTNEKLFF.

The chain couples TRBV6-6 to TRBJ2-7; TRBD1 agrees at 7 bases. The germline V gene has CDR1 MNHNY and CDR2 SVGAGI (reference sequence). The ends lost 2 bases at V and 3 bases at J; junction bases unmatched: 4. The CDR3 is made up of 14 amino acids. In DNA form, the CDR3 reads TGTGCCAGCAGTTACCCGGGACAGTACTACGAGCAGTACTTC. It translates to CASSYPGQYYEQYF.

Notes on this clone: Other DNA variants within this sample encode the same CDR3. The chain uses TRBV19 and TRBJ1-1, with D maybe TRBD1 (6 bases). V was trimmed by 6 bases and J by 7 bases, leaving 12 bases between them. CDR1 is LNHDA and CDR2 is SQIVND in the germline V gene (reference sequence). The length of the CDR3 is 12 residues. The CDR3: CASSQQGIEAFF. For the CDR3, the DNA is TGTGCCAGTAGCCAACAGGGAATTGAAGCTTTCTTT.

The V gene is TRBV29-1, the J gene TRBJ1-1; 8 bases are shared with TRBD1. Germline loops: CDR1 SQVTM, CDR2 ANQGSEA. Germline trimming cut 5 bases from V and 6 bases from J; bases unmatched to any gene: 8. The CDR3 length is 13 residues. The CDR3 DNA sequence: TGCAGCGTTATAGGGACAGGATTCGCTGAAGCTTTCTTT. This codes for CSVIGTGFAEAFF.

This clone was counted a few times. V is TRBV29-1 and J is TRBJ2-4; D gene ambiguous. The germline V and J ends were trimmed by 2 bases and 2 bases, with 7 bases remaining between them. The CDR3 spans 13 residues. The germline V gene has CDR1 SQVTM and CDR2 ANQGSEA. CDR3 coding DNA: TGCAGCGTTGAATTGGGTACCAAAAACATTCAGTACTTC. Its translation is CSVELGTKNIQYF.

The chain uses TRBV10-3 and TRBJ2-3; D perhaps matches TRBD2 (6 bases). The germline gives CDR1 ENHRY, CDR2 SYGVKD. The CDR3 spans 14 residues. Deletions cut 9 bases from V and 2 bases from J, with 15 bases between. CDR3 DNA sequence: TGTGCCATAAAGACGGGGGAAGTCACAGATACGCAGTATTTT. It specifies CAIKTGEVTDTQYF.

The rearrangement links TRBV11-2 to TRBJ1-1; D is unclear. V was trimmed by 1 base and J by 3 bases, leaving 3 bases between them. Germline CDR1 and CDR2: SGHAT and FQNNGV. The CDR3 consists of 12 residues. This CDR3 is CASSLVYTEAFF. DNA for the CDR3: TGTGCCAGCAGCTTAGTATACACTGAAGCTTTCTTT.

This chain connects TRBV4-1 to TRBJ2-7; D is perhaps TRBD1 (6 bases). The germline CDR1 and CDR2 sequences are MGHRA and YSYEKL. The CDR3 is made up of 16 amino acids. Deletions cut 4 bases from V and 6 bases from J, with 22 bases between. CDR3 region: CASSPPFSTGFSEQYF. DNA for the CDR3: TGCGCCAGCAGCCCCCCCTTCAGTACAGGGTTTTCCGAGCAGTACTTC.

CDR3 DNA: TGTGCCAGCAGTTTACAGCTTTATAGCAATCAGCCCCAGCATTTT. This translates into CASSLQLYSNQPQHF. The genes are TRBV28 and TRBJ1-5; D gene uncertain. Trimming removed 2 bases from V and 0 bases from J, with 8 bases in between. Germline CDR1 and CDR2: MDHEN and SYDVKM. This CDR3 has 15 amino acids.

The chain recombines TRBV30 with TRBJ2-7; TRBD1 agrees at 8 bases. The CDR3 is 13 residues long. The junction had 3 bases not matched to a gene; V was cut back by 2 bases and J by 3 bases. In germline, CDR1 is GTSNPN, CDR2 SVGIG (reference sequence). CDR3 sequence reads: CAWSSGQVYEQYF. CDR3 coding DNA: TGTGCCTGGAGTTCGGGACAGGTCTACGAGCAGTACTTC.

Note on this clone: The junction shows a germline mismatch at one end, possibly a read error. The chain combines TRBV2 with TRBJ2-2; maybe TRBD2 (5 bases). The CDR3 has 14 residues. Looked up from germline, CDR1 is SNHLY and CDR2 is FYNNEI. CDR3 DNA: TGTGCCAGCAGAATACTAGAGAACACCGGGAAGCTGTTTTTT. This codes for CASRILENTGKLFF.

The chain joins TRBV7-3 to TRBJ2-3; D may match TRBD1 or TRBD2 (5 bases each). V was cut by 1 base and J by 6 bases, with 8 bases left in between. This CDR3 is 13 amino acids long. The germline V gene encodes CDR1 SGHTA and CDR2 FQGTGA. CDR3 bases: TGTGCCAGCAGCTTAATCGGGGCGGATACGCAGTATTTT. This sequence encodes CASSLIGADTQYF.

The chain links TRBV4-1 to TRBJ2-7; no reliable D call. This CDR3 is built from 15 residues. Deletions cut 4 bases from V and 1 base from J, with 14 bases between. Germline loops: CDR1 MGHRA, CDR2 YSYEKL. In DNA, the CDR3 is TGCGCCAGCAGCCCGTATGGGGAAGGATCCTACGAGCAGTACTTC. Protein sequence: CASSPYGEGSYEQYF.

The chain joins TRBV28 to TRBJ1-5; 9 bases are shared with TRBD1. Germline-derived CDR1 and CDR2 are MDHEN and SYDVKM. The CDR3 has 15 residues. J gave up 4 bases and V 3 bases, and 4 bases lay outside the gene matches. The CDR3 spells CASSFLDRGNQPQHF. CDR3 bases: TGTGCCAGCAGTTTTCTGGACAGGGGTAATCAGCCCCAGCATTTT.

In DNA, the CDR3 is TGTGCCAGCAGCTTCCCTGGAGAAGGAAACACCATATATTTT. Amino acids: CASSFPGEGNTIYF. The rearrangement links TRBV5-4 to TRBJ1-3; D call uncertain. V was trimmed by 2 bases and J by 4 bases, leaving 10 bases between them. CDR1 is SGHNT, CDR2 YYREEE, per germline (reference sequence). The CDR3 is 14 residues long.

The V and J genes are TRBV5-4 and TRBJ2-1; possible D gene TRBD2, 5 bases. The CDR3 length is 16 residues. CDR1 is SGHNT, CDR2 YYREEE, per germline (reference sequence). Trimming pared 0 bases from V and 6 bases from J, leaving 16 bases between. Here the CDR3 DNA reads TGTGCCAGCAGCTTGGATATCCCCCGGACTGGCAATGAGCAGTTCTTC. Its protein is CASSLDIPRTGNEQFF.

This clone was counted only a few times. The rearrangement links TRBV18 to TRBJ2-7, with unresolved D. Germline V gives CDR1 KGHSH, CDR2 LQKENI. This CDR3 comprises 12 residues. V was shortened by 3 bases and J by 6 bases, with 9 bases between the two germline ends. The CDR3 nucleotides are TGTGCCAGCTCACCCGAAATGGTCGAGCAGTACTTC. This codes for CASSPEMVEQYF. The full variable domain, with the rest looked up from reference TRBV18 and TRBJ2-7, is NAGVMQNPRHLVRRRGQEARLRCSPMKGHSHVYWYRQLPEEGLKFMVYLQKENIIDESGMPKERFSAEFPKEGPSILRIQQVVRGDSAAYFCASSPEMVEQYFGPGTRLTVT.

The gene calls are TRBV9 and TRBJ2-1; 8 bases map to TRBD2. J lost 8 bases, V lost 0 bases, and 7 bases had no gene match. This CDR3 spans 15 amino acids. Germline CDR1 SGDLS, CDR2 YYNGEE. The CDR3 coding sequence is TGTGCCAGCAGCGTAGCGTCGGGAGGGGTGGATGAGCAGTTCTTC. Translated, it gives CASSVASGGVDEQFF.

This clone was found a few times. The V gene is TRBV30, the J gene TRBJ1-1, with TRBD1 matching over 8 bases. There are 13 residues in the CDR3. Unmatched junction bases numbered 8, after V lost 4 bases and J lost 7 bases. Germline V gene sequence: CDR1 GTSNPN, CDR2 SVGIG (reference sequence). The chain's CDR3 is CAWTGGLYGEAFF. CDR3 DNA sequence: TGTGCCTGGACAGGGGGCCTATATGGTGAAGCTTTCTTT. Full variable domain (missing parts from reference TRBV30 and TRBJ1-1): SQTIHQWPATLVQPVGSPLSLECTVEGTSNPNLYWYRQAAGRGLQLLFYSVGIGQISSEVPQNLSASRPQDRQFILSSKKLLLSDSGFYLCAWTGGLYGEAFFGQGTRLTVV.

The rearrangement uses TRBV11-2 and TRBJ2-3; D gene unclear. CDR3 length equals 12 residues. Germline CDR1 is SGHAT and CDR2 is FQNNGV. V was pared by 3 bases and J by 0 bases, with 1 base between. The CDR3 reads CASSFSTDTQYF. CDR3 bases: TGTGCCAGCAGCTTTAGCACAGATACGCAGTATTTT.

V gene TRBV7-2 combines with J gene TRBJ2-2; 10 nucleotides align to TRBD2. Germline lookup yields CDR1 SGHTA and CDR2 FQGNSA. This CDR3 comprises 16 residues. Trimming removed 4 bases from V and 0 bases from J; junction bases left unmatched: 2. The CDR3 spells CASSSSGGANTGELFF. CDR3 sequence (DNA): TGTGCCAGCAGCTCTAGCGGGGGCGCGAACACCGGGGAGCTGTTTTTT.

V is TRBV25-1 and J is TRBJ2-7, with 14 nucleotides matching TRBD2. The CDR3 spans 16 residues. V was clipped by 2 bases and J by 4 bases; unmatched bases: 4. CDR1 and CDR2 from the germline V gene are MGHDK and SYGVNS. CDR3 protein: CASSEGTSGRLYEQYF. The CDR3 bases are TGTGCCAGCAGTGAAGGGACTAGCGGGAGATTATACGAGCAGTACTTC.

The table lists this clone with a count of one. The chain employs TRBV28 and TRBJ2-6; D not certain. V lost 2 bases and J lost 2, with 10 bases in between. Germline V gene data show CDR1 as MDHEN and CDR2 as SYDVKM. The CDR3 length is 16 residues. The CDR3 protein is CASSLNFGAGANVLTF. The CDR3 DNA is TGTGCCAGCAGTTTAAATTTTGGGGCTGGGGCCAACGTCCTGACTTTC.

The table lists this clone with a few counts. This sequence joins TRBV30 and TRBJ1-2, with D possibly TRBD1 on 5 matching bases. Germline V CDR1 and CDR2: GTSNPN, SVGIG (reference sequence). This CDR3 region has 13 residues. Trimming pared 1 base from V and 4 bases from J, leaving 10 bases between. In DNA form, the CDR3 reads TGTGCCTGGAGTGCGGGACTTACCTATGGCTACACCTTC. Amino acid sequence: CAWSAGLTYGYTF.

The gene calls are TRBV28 and TRBJ1-1, with 10 bases matching TRBD1. CDR1 is MDHEN, CDR2 SYDVKM, per germline. The trim removed 6 bases at V and 5 bases at J, leaving 9 bases unmatched. The CDR3 is 15 amino acids. This chain's CDR3 is CASRSLTGGATEAFF. The CDR3 region has the DNA TGTGCCAGCAGGTCTTTGACAGGGGGCGCGACTGAAGCTTTCTTT.

The chain uses TRBV5-4 and TRBJ2-7; perhaps TRBD1 as D (6 bases). With 5 bases removed from V and 0 bases from J, the gap between germline ends came to 12 bases. The CDR3 runs to 14 residues. Germline assignment: CDR1 SGHNT and CDR2 YYREEE (reference sequence). CDR3 nucleotides: TGTGCCAGCAGACCCGGGACAATCTCCTACGAGCAGTACTTC. Translation gives CASRPGTISYEQYF.

This sequence joins TRBV12-5 and TRBJ2-1, with TRBD1 as a possible D gene (6 bases). V gave up 1 base and J gave up 4 bases, with 8 bases separating them. The V gene's germline CDR1 is LGHNT and CDR2 FRNRAP. The CDR3 spans 14 residues. Written as DNA, the CDR3 is TGTGCTAGTGGTTTGGGGACAGTATACAATGAGCAGTTCTTC. Translating it yields CASGLGTVYNEQFF.